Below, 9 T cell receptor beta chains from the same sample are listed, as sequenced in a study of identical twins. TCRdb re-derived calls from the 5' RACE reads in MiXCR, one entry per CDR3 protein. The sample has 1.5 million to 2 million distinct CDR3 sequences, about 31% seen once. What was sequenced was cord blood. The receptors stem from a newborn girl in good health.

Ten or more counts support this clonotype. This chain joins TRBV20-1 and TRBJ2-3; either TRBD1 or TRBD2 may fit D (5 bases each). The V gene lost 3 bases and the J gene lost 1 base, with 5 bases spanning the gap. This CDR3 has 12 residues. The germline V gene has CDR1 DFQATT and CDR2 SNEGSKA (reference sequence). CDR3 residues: CSARGGTDTQYF. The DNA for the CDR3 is TGCAGTGCTAGGGGGGGCACAGATACGCAGTATTTT.

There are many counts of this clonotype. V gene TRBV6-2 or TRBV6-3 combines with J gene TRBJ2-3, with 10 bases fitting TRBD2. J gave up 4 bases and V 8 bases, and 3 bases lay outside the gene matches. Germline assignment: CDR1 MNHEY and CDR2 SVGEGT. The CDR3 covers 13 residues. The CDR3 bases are TGTGCCAGCGGGACTAGCGATCCAGATACGCAGTATTTT. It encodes CASGTSDPDTQYF.

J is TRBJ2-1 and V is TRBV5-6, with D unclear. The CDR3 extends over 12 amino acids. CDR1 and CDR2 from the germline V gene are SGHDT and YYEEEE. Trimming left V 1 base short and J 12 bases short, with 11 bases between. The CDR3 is CASSLTPFGQFF. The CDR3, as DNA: TGTGCCAGCAGCTTGACACCCTTTGGGCAGTTCTTC.

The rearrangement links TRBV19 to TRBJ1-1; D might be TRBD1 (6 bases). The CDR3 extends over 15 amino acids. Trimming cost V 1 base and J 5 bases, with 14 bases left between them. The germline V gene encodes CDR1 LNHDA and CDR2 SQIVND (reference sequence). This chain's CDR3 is CASSIGGRGLTEAFF. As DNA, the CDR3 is TGTGCCAGTAGTATAGGGGGGCGAGGTTTGACTGAAGCTTTCTTT.

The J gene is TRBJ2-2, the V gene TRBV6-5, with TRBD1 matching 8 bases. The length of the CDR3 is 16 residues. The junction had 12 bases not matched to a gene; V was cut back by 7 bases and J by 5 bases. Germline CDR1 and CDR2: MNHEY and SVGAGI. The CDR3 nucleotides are TGTGCCAGCAAGCCTCAGGGGGCAAGGAGGACCGGGGAGCTGTTTTTT. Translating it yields CASKPQGARRTGELFF.

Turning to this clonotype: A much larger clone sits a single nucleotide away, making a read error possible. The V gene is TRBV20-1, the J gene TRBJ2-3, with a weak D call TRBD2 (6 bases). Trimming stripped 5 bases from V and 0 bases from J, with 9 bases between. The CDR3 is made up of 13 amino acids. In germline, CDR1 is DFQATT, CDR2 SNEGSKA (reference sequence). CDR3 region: CSAGGTSTDTQYF. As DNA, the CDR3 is TGCAGTGCTGGCGGGACTAGCACAGATACGCAGTATTTT.

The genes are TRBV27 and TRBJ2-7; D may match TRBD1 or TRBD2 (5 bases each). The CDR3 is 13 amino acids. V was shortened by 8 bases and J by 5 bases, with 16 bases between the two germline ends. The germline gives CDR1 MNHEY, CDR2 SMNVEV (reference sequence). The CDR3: CASSPLRDHEQYF. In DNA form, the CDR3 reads TGTGCCAGCTCACCACTCAGGGACCACGAGCAGTACTTC.

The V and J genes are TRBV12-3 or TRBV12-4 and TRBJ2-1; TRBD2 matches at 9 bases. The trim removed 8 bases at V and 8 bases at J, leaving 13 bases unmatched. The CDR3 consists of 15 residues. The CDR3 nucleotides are TGTGCCAGCTCCCTGGAGAGCGGGAGGAGTCATGAGCAGTTCTTC. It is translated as CASSLESGRSHEQFF.

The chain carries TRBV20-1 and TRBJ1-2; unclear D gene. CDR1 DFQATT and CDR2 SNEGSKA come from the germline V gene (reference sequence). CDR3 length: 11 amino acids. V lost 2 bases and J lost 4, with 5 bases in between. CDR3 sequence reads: CSARMAYGYTF. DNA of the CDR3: TGCAGTGCTAGAATGGCCTATGGCTACACCTTC.